The clone carrying this T cell receptor (beta chain) was seen ten or more times. Its antigen is not identified. These data come from a study of early T cells in non-severe SARS-CoV-2 infection. Overall study context: Chains were unpaired, as sequencing was done on bulk RNA from unsorted whole blood.

cDNA molecules, individually, were tagged with unique molecular identifiers. TCRdb re-analysed the 5' RACE reads in MiXCR, keeping a single row per CDR3 protein. Seen here are roughly 100,000 distinct CDR3 sequences, approximately 13% observed once, and the top ten hold about 2%. Study-level findings and limits: A preference for anti-spike CD8 responses marked VDJdb matching, which missed private and CD4 specificities.

The V end lost 0 bases, the J end lost 4 bases, and 12 bases lay between the germline ends. This CDR3 spans 14 amino acids. CDR1 and CDR2 from the germline V gene are DFQATT and SNEGSKA (reference sequence). The sequence derives from an adult who was a healthcare worker with PCR-confirmed SARS-CoV-2 infection or an uninfected control (not recorded which). This chain joins TRBV20-1 and TRBJ1-2; D is unresolved. Material for sequencing was whole blood. CDR3 nucleotide sequence: TGCAGTGCTAGAGATGGCAGGCAGTCCTATGGCTACACCTTC. Translation gives CSARDGRQSYGYTF.